This TCR beta chain was profiled in a study of shared clonotypes between healthy human individuals. General observations from the study: Naive CD4 clonotypes overlapped across a few donors at about 5.2%.

Libraries were prepared by immunoSEQ multiplex PCR; TCRdb keeps only in-frame clonotypes and omits some of them. The sample contains 1.6 million or so clones, 98% of which appear only once. To note about this clone: Its antigen is not identified.

Splitting of CD4+ cells produced CD45RA+ naive and CD45RA-negative memory subsets. CDR1 SGHTS and CDR2 YDEGEE come from the germline V gene. This CDR3 has 15 residues. V lost 5 bases, J lost 4 bases, and 16 bases lay in between. The sequenced material came from naive CD4+ T cells sorted from blood. Indicated subset: CD45RA+ positively selected. The rearrangement uses TRBV5-8 and TRBJ1-5; D might be TRBD1 (6 bases). This TCR was sampled from a man aged 30 to 39 in good health. CDR3 DNA: TGTGCCAGCAGGAACACAGGGTTTGGGAATCAGCCCCAGCATTTT. It encodes CASRNTGFGNQPQHF.